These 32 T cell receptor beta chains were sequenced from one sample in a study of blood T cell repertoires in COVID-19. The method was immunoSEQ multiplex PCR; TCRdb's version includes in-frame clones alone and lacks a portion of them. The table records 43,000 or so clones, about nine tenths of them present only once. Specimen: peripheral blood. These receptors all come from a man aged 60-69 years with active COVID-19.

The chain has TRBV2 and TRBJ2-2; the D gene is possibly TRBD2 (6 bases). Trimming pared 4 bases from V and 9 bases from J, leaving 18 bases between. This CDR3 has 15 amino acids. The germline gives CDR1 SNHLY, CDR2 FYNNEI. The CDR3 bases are TGTGCCAGCAGTGTGGGACTCGGAACCACGAGGGAGCTGTTTTTT. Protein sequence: CASSVGLGTTRELFF.

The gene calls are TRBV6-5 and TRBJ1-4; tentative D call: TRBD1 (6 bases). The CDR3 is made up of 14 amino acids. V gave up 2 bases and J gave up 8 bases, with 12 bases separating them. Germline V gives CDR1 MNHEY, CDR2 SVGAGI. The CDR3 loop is CASSYTGGAEKLFF. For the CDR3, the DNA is TGTGCCAGCAGTTACACGGGGGGGGCGGAAAAACTGTTTTTT.

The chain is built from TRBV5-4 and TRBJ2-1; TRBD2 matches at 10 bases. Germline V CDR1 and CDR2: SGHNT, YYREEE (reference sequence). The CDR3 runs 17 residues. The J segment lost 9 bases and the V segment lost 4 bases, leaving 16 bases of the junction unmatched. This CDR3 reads CASSPNLGSSGSSEQFF. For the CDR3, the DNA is TGTGCCAGCAGCCCCAACCTCGGGTCTAGCGGGAGCAGTGAGCAGTTCTTC.

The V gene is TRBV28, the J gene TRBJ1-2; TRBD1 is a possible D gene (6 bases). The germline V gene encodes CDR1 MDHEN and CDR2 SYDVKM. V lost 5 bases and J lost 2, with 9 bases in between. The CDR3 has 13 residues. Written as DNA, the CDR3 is TGTGCCAGCAGTCTCAGGGGAAACTATGGCTACACCTTC. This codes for CASSLRGNYGYTF.

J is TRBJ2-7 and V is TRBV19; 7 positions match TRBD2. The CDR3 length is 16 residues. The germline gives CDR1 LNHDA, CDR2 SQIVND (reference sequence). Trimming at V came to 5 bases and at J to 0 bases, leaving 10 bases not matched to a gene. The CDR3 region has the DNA TGTGCCAGTAGTCCTTATCTAGCGGACCTCTCCTACGAGCAGTACTTC. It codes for CASSPYLADLSYEQYF.

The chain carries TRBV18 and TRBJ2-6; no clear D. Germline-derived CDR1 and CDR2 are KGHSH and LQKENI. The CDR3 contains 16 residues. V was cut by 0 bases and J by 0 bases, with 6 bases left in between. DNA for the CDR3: TGTGCCAGCTCACCACCGATGAGCTCTGGGGCCAACGTCCTGACTTTC. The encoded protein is CASSPPMSSGANVLTF.

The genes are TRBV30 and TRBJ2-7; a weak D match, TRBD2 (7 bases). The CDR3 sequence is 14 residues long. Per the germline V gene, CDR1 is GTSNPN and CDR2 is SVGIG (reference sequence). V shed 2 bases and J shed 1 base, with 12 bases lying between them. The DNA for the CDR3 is TGTGCCTGGAGTAGGGGGGGAGAGTCCTACGAGCAGTACTTC. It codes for CAWSRGGESYEQYF. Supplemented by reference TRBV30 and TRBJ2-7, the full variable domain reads SQTIHQWPATLVQPVGSPLSLECTVEGTSNPNLYWYRQAAGRGLQLLFYSVGIGQISSEVPQNLSASRPQDRQFILSSKKLLLSDSGFYLCAWSRGGESYEQYFGPGTRLTVT.

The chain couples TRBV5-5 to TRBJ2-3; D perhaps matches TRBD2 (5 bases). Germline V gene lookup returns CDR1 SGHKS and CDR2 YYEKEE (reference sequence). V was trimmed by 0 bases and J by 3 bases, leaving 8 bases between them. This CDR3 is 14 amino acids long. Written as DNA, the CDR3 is TGTGCCAGCAGCTTGGCGGGATATACAGATACGCAGTATTTT. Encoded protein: CASSLAGYTDTQYF. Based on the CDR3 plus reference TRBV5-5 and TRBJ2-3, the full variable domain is DAGVTQSPTHLIKTRGQQVTLRCSPISGHKSVSWYQQVLGQGPQFIFQYYEKEERGRGNFPDRFSARQFPNYSSELNVNALLLGDSALYLCASSLAGYTDTQYFGPGTRLTVL.

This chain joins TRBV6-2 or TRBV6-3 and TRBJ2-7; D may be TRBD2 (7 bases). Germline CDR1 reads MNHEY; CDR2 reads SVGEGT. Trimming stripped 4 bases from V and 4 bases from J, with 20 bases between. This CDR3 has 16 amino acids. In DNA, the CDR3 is TGTGCCAGCAGTTTGGGAGGGACACCTCTAAGGTACGAGCAGTACTTC. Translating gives CASSLGGTPLRYEQYF.

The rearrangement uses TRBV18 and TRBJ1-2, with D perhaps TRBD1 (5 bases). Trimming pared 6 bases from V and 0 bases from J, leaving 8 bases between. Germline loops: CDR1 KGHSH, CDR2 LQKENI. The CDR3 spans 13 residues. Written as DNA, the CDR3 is TGTGCCAGCTCCCAGGGTGCTAACTATGGCTACACCTTC. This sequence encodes CASSQGANYGYTF.

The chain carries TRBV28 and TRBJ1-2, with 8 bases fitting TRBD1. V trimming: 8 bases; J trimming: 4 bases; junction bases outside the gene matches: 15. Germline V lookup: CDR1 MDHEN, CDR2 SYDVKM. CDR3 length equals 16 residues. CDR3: CASQIGTGGSSYGYTF. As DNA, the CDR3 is TGTGCCAGCCAGATTGGAACAGGGGGGAGTAGCTATGGCTACACCTTC.

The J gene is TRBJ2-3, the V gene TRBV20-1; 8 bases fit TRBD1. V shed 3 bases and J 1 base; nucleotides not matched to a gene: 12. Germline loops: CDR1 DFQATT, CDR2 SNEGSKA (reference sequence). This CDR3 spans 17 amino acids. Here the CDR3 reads CSASVSRGPGGTDTQYF. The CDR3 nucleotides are TGCAGTGCTAGTGTTAGCAGGGGGCCTGGGGGCACAGATACGCAGTATTTT.

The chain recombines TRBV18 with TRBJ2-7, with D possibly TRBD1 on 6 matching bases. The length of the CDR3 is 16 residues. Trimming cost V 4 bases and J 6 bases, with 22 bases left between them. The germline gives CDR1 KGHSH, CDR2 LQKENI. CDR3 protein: CASSRPLQGWGSEQYF. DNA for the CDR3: TGTGCCAGCTCACGCCCACTACAGGGTTGGGGCTCCGAGCAGTACTTC.

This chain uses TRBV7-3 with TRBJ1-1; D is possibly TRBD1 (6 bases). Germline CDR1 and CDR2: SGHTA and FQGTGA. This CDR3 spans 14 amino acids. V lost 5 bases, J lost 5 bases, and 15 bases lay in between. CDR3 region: CASSAESQGTEAFF. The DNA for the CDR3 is TGTGCCAGCAGCGCCGAAAGCCAGGGGACTGAAGCTTTCTTT.

CDR3 sequence: CASSSHSGEQFF. CDR3 bases: TGTGCCAGCAGCTCTCATAGCGGGGAGCAGTTCTTC. The rearrangement links TRBV3-1 (or the pseudogene TRBV3-2) to TRBJ2-1; TRBD2 agrees at 7 bases. The length of the CDR3 is 12 residues. V gave up 5 bases and J gave up 10 bases; unmatched junction bases: 5. Germline V gene lookup returns CDR1 LGHDT and CDR2 YNNKEL (reference sequence).

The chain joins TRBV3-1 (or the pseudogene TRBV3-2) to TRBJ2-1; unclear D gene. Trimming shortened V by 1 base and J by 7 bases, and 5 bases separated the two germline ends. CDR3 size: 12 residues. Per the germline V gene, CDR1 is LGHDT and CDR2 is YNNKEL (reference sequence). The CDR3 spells CASSQVQNEQFF. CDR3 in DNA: TGTGCCAGCAGCCAAGTTCAGAATGAGCAGTTCTTC.

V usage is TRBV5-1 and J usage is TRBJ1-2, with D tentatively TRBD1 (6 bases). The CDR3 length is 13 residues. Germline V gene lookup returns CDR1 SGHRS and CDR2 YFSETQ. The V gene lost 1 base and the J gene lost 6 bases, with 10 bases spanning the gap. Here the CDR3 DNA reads TGCGCCAGCAGCTTGTCCACAGGGAATGGCTACACCTTC. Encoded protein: CASSLSTGNGYTF.

The CDR3 nucleotides are TGCGCCAGCAGCCAAACAGGGTCGAACACTGAAGCTTTCTTT. As protein: CASSQTGSNTEAFF. This chain uses TRBV5-1 with TRBJ1-1; tentative D call: TRBD1 (6 bases). The CDR3 totals 14 residues. Germline V gives CDR1 SGHRS, CDR2 YFSETQ. Trimming left V 4 bases short and J 1 base short, with 11 bases between.

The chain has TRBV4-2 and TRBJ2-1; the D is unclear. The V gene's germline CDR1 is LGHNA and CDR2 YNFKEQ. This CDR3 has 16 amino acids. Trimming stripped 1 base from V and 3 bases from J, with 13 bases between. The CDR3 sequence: CASSQVKLGGYNEQFF. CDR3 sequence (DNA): TGTGCCAGCAGCCAAGTTAAGCTCGGCGGCTACAATGAGCAGTTCTTC.

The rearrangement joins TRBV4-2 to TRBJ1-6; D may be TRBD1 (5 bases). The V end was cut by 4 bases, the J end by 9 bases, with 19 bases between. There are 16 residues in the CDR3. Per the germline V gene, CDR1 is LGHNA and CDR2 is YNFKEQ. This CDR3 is CASSPLTGTLSSPLHF. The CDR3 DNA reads TGTGCCAGCAGCCCGCTAACCGGGACTTTGAGTTCACCCCTCCACTTT.

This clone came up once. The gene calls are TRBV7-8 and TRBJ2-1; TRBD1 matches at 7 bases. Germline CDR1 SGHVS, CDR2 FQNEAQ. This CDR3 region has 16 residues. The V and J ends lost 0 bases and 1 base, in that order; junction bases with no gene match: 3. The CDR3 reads CASSLASTGSYNEQFF. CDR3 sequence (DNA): TGTGCCAGCAGCTTAGCATCGACAGGGTCCTACAATGAGCAGTTCTTC. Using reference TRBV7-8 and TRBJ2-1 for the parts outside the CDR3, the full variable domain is GAGVSQSPRYKVAKRGQDVALRCDPISGHVSLFWYQQALGQGPEFLTYFQNEAQLDKSGLPSDRFFAERPEGSVSTLKIQRTQQEDSAVYLCASSLASTGSYNEQFFGPGTRLTVL.

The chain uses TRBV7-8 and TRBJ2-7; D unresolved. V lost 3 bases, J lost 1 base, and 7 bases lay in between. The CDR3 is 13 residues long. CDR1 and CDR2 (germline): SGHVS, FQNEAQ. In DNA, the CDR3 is TGTGCCAGCAGCTTTGCGAGTTCCTACGAGCAGTACTTC. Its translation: CASSFASSYEQYF.

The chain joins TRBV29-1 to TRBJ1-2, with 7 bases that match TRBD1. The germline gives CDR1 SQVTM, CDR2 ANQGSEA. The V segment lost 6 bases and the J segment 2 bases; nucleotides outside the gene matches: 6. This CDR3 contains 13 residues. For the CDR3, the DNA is TGCAGCGTCACAGGGGAAGCGAACTATGGCTACACCTTC. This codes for CSVTGEANYGYTF.

The chain's CDR3 is CASSLAGGGGDEQYF. In nucleotides, the CDR3 is TGTGCCAGCAGCTTGGCGGGGGGCGGGGGCGACGAGCAGTACTTC. The chain combines TRBV5-5 with TRBJ2-7; D is possibly TRBD2 (7 bases). Trimming stripped 0 bases from V and 5 bases from J, with 15 bases between. The V gene's germline CDR1 is SGHKS and CDR2 YYEKEE (reference sequence). The CDR3 contains 15 residues.

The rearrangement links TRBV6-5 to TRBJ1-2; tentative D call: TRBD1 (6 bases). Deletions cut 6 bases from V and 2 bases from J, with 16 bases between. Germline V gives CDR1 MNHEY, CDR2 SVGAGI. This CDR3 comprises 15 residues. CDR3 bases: TGTGCCAGCAGACTAGCGGGGGGCTCCAACTATGGCTACACCTTC. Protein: CASRLAGGSNYGYTF.

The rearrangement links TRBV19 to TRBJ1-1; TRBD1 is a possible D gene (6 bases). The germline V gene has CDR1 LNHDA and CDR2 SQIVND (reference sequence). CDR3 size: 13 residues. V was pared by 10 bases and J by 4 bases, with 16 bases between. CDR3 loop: CATQDSSLTEAFF. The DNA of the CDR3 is TGTGCCACCCAGGACAGTTCTCTCACTGAAGCTTTCTTT.

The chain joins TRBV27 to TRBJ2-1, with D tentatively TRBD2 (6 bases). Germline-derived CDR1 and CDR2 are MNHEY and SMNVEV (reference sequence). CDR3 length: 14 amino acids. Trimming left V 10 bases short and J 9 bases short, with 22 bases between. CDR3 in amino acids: CAKPYYTGVREQFF. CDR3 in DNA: TGTGCCAAACCCTACTACACGGGAGTTCGTGAGCAGTTCTTC.

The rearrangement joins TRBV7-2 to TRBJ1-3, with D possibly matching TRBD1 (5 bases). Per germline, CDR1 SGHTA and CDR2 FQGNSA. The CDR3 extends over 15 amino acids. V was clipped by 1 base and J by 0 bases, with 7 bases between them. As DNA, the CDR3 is TGTGCCAGCAGCTTAGTCGACAGCTCTGGAAACACCATATATTTT. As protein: CASSLVDSSGNTIYF. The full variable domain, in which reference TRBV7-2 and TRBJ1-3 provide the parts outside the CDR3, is GAGVSQSPSNKVTEKGKDVELRCDPISGHTALYWYRQSLGQGLEFLIYFQGNSAPDKSGLPSDRFSAERTGGSVSTLTIQRTQQEDSAVYLCASSLVDSSGNTIYFGEGSWLTVV.

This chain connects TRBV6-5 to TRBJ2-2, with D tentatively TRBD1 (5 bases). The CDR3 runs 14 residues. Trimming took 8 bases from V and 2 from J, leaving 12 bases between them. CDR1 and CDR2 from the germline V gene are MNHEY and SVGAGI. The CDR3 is CASGDRLNTGELFF. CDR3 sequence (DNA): TGTGCCAGCGGCGACAGATTAAACACCGGGGAGCTGTTTTTT.

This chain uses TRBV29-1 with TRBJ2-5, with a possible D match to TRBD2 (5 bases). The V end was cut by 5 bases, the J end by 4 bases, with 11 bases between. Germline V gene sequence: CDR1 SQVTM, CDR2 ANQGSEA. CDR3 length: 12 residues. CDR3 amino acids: CSVSGIPETQYF. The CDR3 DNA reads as TGCAGCGTTTCGGGAATTCCAGAGACCCAGTACTTC.

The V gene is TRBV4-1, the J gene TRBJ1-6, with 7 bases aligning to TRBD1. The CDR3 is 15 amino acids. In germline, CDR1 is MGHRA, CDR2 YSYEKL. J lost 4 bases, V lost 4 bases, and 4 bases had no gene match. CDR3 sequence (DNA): TGCGCCAGCAGCCGAGGGGACAGATATAATTCACCCCTCCACTTT. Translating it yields CASSRGDRYNSPLHF.

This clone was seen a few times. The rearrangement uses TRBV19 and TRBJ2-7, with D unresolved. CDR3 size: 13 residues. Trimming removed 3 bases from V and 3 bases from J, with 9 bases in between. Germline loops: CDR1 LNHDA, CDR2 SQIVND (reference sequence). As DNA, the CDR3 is TGTGCCAGTAGTATGACACAGAACTACGAGCAGTACTTC. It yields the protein CASSMTQNYEQYF.